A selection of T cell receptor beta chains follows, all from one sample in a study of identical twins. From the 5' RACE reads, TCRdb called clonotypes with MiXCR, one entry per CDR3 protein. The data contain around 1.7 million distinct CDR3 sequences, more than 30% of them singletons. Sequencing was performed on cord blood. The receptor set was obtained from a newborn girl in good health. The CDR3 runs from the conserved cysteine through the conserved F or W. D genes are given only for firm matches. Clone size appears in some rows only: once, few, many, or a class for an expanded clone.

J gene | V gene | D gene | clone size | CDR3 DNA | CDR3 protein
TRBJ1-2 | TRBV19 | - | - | TGTGCCAGTAGTCGCCCCCCCGGGCCCGGATTAAGTGGCTACACCTTC | CASSRPPGPGLSGYTF
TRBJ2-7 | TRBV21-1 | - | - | TGTGCCAGCAGCAAAGCGCAGGGAGACTACGAGCAGTACTTC | CASSKAQGDYEQYF
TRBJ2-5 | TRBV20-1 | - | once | TGCAGTGCTAGATCCCCCCTGGCGGGTGTACAAGAGACCCAGTACTTC | CSARSPLAGVQETQYF
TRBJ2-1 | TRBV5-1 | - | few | TGCGCCAGCAGCTTGTGGAGGGAGCCTTACAATGAGCAGTTCTTC | CASSLWREPYNEQFF
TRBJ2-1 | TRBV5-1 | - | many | TGCGCCAGCAGCTTGGGGGTAGCGGGACAGTACAATGAGCAGTTCTTC | CASSLGVAGQYNEQFF
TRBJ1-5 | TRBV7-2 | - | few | TGTGCCAGCAGCCCATCCACGAGTCTGGGGGATCAGCCCCAGCATTTT | CASSPSTSLGDQPQHF
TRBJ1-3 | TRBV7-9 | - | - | TGTGCCAGCAGCTTATTGCCAGTTACCTCTGGAAACACCATATATTTT | CASSLLPVTSGNTIYF
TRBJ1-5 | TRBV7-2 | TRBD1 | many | TGTGCCAGCAGCTTTGACAGGGATCAGCCCCAGCATTTT | CASSFDRDQPQHF
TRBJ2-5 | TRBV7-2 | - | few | TGTGCCAGCAGCTTAGATCCGGGTTCCCAAGAGACCCAGTACTTC | CASSLDPGSQETQYF
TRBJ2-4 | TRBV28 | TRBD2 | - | TGTGCCAGCAGTTTATCAGGGACTAGCGGGTACTACGAGCATTACTTC | CASSLSGTSGYYEHYF
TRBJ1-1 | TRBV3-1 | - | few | TGTGCCAGCAGCCAATTCTTGGGGGCGAATTCTGAAGCTTTCTTT | CASSQFLGANSEAFF
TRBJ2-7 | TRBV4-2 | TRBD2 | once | TGTGCCAGCAGCCAGGCTAGCGGTTCAACTTACGAGCAGTACTTC | CASSQASGSTYEQYF
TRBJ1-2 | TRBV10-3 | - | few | TGTGCCATCAGTGATCCTCGGGGGGCCATTGGCTACACCTTC | CAISDPRGAIGYTF
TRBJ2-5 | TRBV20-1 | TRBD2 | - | TGCAGTGCTCGAGGGGGGACTAGCGAAAGATACCAAGAGACCCAGTACTTC | CSARGGTSERYQETQYF
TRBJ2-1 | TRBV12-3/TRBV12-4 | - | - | TGTGCCAGCAGTTTAATGGACGGGGACAATGAGCAGTTCTTC | CASSLMDGDNEQFF
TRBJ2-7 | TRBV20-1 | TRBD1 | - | TGCAGTGCTAGAGATGACAGGGGGCTCTACGAGCAGTACTTC | CSARDDRGLYEQYF
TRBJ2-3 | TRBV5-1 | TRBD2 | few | TGCGCCAGCCGGAGACTAGCGGGGGGGACTAGCACAGATACGCAGTATTTT | CASRRLAGGTSTDTQYF
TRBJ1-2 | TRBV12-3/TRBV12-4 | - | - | TGTGCCAGCAGCTATAGACAGCCAGCTAACTATGGCTACACCTTC | CASSYRQPANYGYTF
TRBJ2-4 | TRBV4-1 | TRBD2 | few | TGCGCCAGCAGTCGGACTAGCGGGTGTCAAAACATTCAGTACTTC | CASSRTSGCQNIQYF
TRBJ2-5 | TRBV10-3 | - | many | TGTGCCATCAGTGTCGGGGGGCAACAAGAGACCCAGTACTTC | CAISVGGQQETQYF
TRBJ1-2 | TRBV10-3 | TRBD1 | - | TGTGCCTCCCAGACAGGGGGTTGGGAAAACTATGGCTACACCTTC | CASQTGGWENYGYTF
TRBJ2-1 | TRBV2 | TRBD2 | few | TGTGCCAGCAGTGAGGTACTAGCGGGAAGGCATGAGCAGTTCTTC | CASSEVLAGRHEQFF
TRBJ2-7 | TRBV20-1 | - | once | TGCAGTGCTAGGGACAGCCCTATGGAGCAGTACTTC | CSARDSPMEQYF
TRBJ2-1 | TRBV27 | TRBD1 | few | TGTGCCAGCAGTTTAAGTCGCCTCCGGGACAGGGGGCATGAGCAGTTCTTC | CASSLSRLRDRGHEQFF
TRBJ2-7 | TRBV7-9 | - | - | TGTGCCAGCAGCTTAATAGGTCTCACTAGGGTTGCGCATGAGCAGTACTTC | CASSLIGLTRVAHEQYF
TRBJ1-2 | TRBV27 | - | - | TGTGCCAGCACCGACCCAGGGTTAGGTGGCTACACCTTC | CASTDPGLGGYTF
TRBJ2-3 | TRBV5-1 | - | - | TGCGCCAGCAGCATAGCACCGACCACAGATACGCAGTATTTT | CASSIAPTTDTQYF
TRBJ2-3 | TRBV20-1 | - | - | TGCAGTGCTAGAGATATTGGGGGGCGTCTTGGAGATACGCGGTATTTT | CSARDIGGRLGDTRYF
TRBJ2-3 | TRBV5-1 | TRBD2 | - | TGCGCCAGCAGCTTCGGAGGCGCGGGAGGGATAGATACGCAGTATTTT | CASSFGGAGGIDTQYF
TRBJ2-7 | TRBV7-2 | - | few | TGTGCCAGCAGCAAGGGGGGAACATCCTACGAGCAGTACTTC | CASSKGGTSYEQYF
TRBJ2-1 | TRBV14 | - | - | TGTGCCAGCAGCCAAGATTGGTGGGAGACCTACAATGAGCAGTTCTTC | CASSQDWWETYNEQFF
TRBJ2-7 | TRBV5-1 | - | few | TGCGCCAGCAGCTTGGGCCCGACTTCTTTTAGCTCCTACGAGCAGTACTTC | CASSLGPTSFSSYEQYF
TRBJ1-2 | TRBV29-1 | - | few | TGCAGCGTTGCCTTGAGAAGTAGCTACACCTTC | CSVALRSSYTF
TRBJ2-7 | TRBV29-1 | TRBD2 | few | TGCAGCGTTGAGGGAGAGCGGGGGCTCCTCTACGAGCAGTACTTC | CSVEGERGLLYEQYF
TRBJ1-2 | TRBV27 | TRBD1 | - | TGTGCCAGCAGCCCCGGGACAGGGCGGAAGTATGGCTACACCTTC | CASSPGTGRKYGYTF
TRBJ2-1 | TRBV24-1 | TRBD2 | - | TGTGCCACCAGTGATACATTAGCGGGAGGCAACTACAATGAGCAGTTCTTC | CATSDTLAGGNYNEQFF
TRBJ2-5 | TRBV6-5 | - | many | TGTGCCAGCAGTTCAGTATTCCAAGAGACCCAGTACTTC | CASSSVFQETQYF
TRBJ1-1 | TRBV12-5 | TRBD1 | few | TGTGCTAGTGGTTTGGCTTCAGGGGGTGAAGCTTTCTTT | CASGLASGGEAFF